Sequencing of this T cell receptor beta chain was carried out in a study of T cells in localized non-small cell lung cancer. General study findings and limits: In the blood, greater T cell density corresponded to longer overall survival. Only one tumor region went through sequencing, so heterogeneity may still be there. Uninvolved nearby lung showed the greatest T cell clonality, exceeding that found in tumor. When the top 100 tumor clones were examined, a median around 50 of them also appeared in the adjacent lung, which was paired and uninvolved.

Note on this clone: Its antigen is as yet unknown.

Germline loops: CDR1 LGHNA, CDR2 YNFKEQ. This CDR3 spans 14 amino acids. V was shortened by 3 bases and J by 4 bases, with 12 bases between the two germline ends. Profiled with immunoSEQ multiplex PCR; TCRdb holds only in-frame clones, not every one. The sample has over 30,000 clones; about nine tenths are singletons. The sequences come from peripheral blood, collected before any cancer treatment. The rearrangement links TRBV4-2 to TRBJ1-1, with D hard to call. The receptor was isolated from an older male donor with stage III lung adenocarcinoma. The CDR3 sequence is CASSQVRSVTEAFF. CDR3 DNA sequence: TGTGCCAGCAGCCAGGTCAGATCTGTCACTGAAGCTTTCTTT.